The next 32 T cell receptor beta chains were all read from a single sample in a study of response to subunit inactivated influenza vaccine. TCRdb fed the RT-PCR reads into MiXCR, producing one record per CDR3 protein. This repertoire shows 430,000 or so distinct CDR3 sequences, roughly 9.8% found once; its top ten account for approximately 12%. Sequencing used PBMCs from blood, obtained roughly 47 days after vaccination. The receptors here all came from a man in his fifties or sixties who received an inactivated influenza vaccine.

Only a few counts were recorded for this clonotype. The V gene is TRBV20-1, the J gene TRBJ2-7; TRBD2 is a possible D gene (6 bases). Trimming cost V 1 base and J 4 bases, with 17 bases left between them. There are 15 residues in the CDR3. Germline loops: CDR1 DFQATT, CDR2 SNEGSKA (reference sequence). This CDR3 reads CSARGRLGLAYEQYF. DNA for the CDR3: TGCAGTGCTAGAGGACGCTTGGGGCTAGCGTACGAGCAGTACTTC.

In this sample, this clonotype turned up many times. V and J are TRBV5-5 and TRBJ1-1; perhaps TRBD1 as D (5 bases). The CDR3 covers 14 residues. CDR1 SGHKS and CDR2 YYEKEE come from the germline V gene (reference sequence). Trimming left V 1 base short and J 1 base short, with 8 bases between. CDR3 nucleotides: TGTGCCAGCAGCTTGCTTACAGGGAACACTGAAGCTTTCTTT. As protein: CASSLLTGNTEAFF.

This clonotype was detected ten times or more. The chain joins TRBV5-5 to TRBJ2-3; D gene unclear. Germline CDR1 is SGHKS and CDR2 is YYEKEE (reference sequence). The CDR3 is 15 amino acids. The germline V and J ends were trimmed by 1 base and 2 bases, with 11 bases remaining between them. CDR3 bases: TGTGCCAGCAGCTTGCCCCTGGATACCACAGATACGCAGTATTTT. Translated, it gives CASSLPLDTTDTQYF.

The chain carries TRBV6-5 and TRBJ2-3, with 9 bases matching TRBD1. The length of the CDR3 is 14 residues. The V gene end was trimmed by 2 bases and the J gene end by 4 bases; junction bases not matched to a gene: 1. Germline lookup yields CDR1 MNHEY and CDR2 SVGAGI. For the CDR3, the DNA is TGTGCCAGCAGTTACGGGACAGGGCCAGATACGCAGTATTTT. It yields the protein CASSYGTGPDTQYF.

This clonotype came up a few times. The chain has TRBV14 and TRBJ2-1; the D gene is possibly TRBD2 (5 bases). V was pared by 5 bases and J by 9 bases, with 14 bases between. Germline lookup yields CDR1 SGHDN and CDR2 FVKESK. The CDR3 runs to 13 residues. The CDR3: CASSMDPRGEQFF. DNA for the CDR3: TGTGCCAGCAGCATGGACCCCCGGGGTGAGCAGTTCTTC.

The V and J genes are TRBV12-3 or TRBV12-4 and TRBJ1-6; 10 nucleotides line up with TRBD1. The trim removed 8 bases at V and 7 bases at J, leaving 8 bases unmatched. This CDR3 comprises 15 residues. CDR3 loop: CASRLPGQGNSPLHF. CDR3 nucleotide sequence: TGTGCCAGCCGACTGCCGGGACAGGGGAATTCACCCCTCCACTTT.

This clonotype has just a few counts. The chain carries TRBV5-1 and TRBJ2-1; 7 nucleotides align to TRBD1. Germline assignment: CDR1 SGHRS and CDR2 YFSETQ. CDR3 length equals 13 residues. V gave up 4 bases and J gave up 8 bases; unmatched junction bases: 6. The CDR3 nucleotides read TGCGCCAGCAGCCCCGTAGGGGGCTATGAGCAGTTCTTC. Its translation is CASSPVGGYEQFF.

This clonotype turned up a few times. The rearrangement links TRBV27 to TRBJ2-3, with 7 positions matching TRBD2. CDR3 length equals 14 residues. Germline assignment: CDR1 MNHEY and CDR2 SMNVEV (reference sequence). V gave up 2 bases and J gave up 5 bases; unmatched junction bases: 4. CDR3 amino acids: CASSLRRGRDTQYF. As DNA, the CDR3 is TGTGCCAGCAGTTTAAGGCGGGGGAGAGATACGCAGTATTTT.

The table lists this clonotype with a few counts. J is TRBJ2-5 and V is TRBV7-3; 8 nucleotides line up with TRBD2. The CDR3 loop spans 15 amino acids. With V trimmed by 5 bases and J by 5 bases, 10 bases remained unmatched. CDR1 is SGHTA and CDR2 is FQGTGA in the germline V gene. The DNA of the CDR3 is TGTGCCAGCAGCCAAACTAGCGGCGGTCGGGAGACCCAGTACTTC. Its translation is CASSQTSGGRETQYF.

This clonotype was recorded a few times. The rearrangement joins TRBV5-1 to TRBJ1-1; D not resolved. The germline gives CDR1 SGHRS, CDR2 YFSETQ. Between the trimmed V and J ends, which lost 4 bases and 8 bases, there was a span of 15 bases. This CDR3 is built from 13 residues. The CDR3 sequence is CASSRAPKNEAFF. As DNA, the CDR3 is TGCGCCAGCAGCAGGGCGCCGAAGAACGAAGCTTTCTTT. Complete variable domain (other parts from reference TRBV5-1 and TRBJ1-1): KAGVTQTPRYLIKTRGQQVTLSCSPISGHRSVSWYQQTPGQGLQFLFEYFSETQRNKGNFPGRFSGRQFSNSRSEMNVSTLELGDSALYLCASSRAPKNEAFFGQGTRLTVV.

Turning to this clonotype: Sequence at one end of the junction differs from germline and may be a read error. The chain's CDR3 is CASILVSSYEQYF. The CDR3 region has the DNA TGTGCCAGCATCTTAGTTAGCAGTTACGAGCAGTACTTC. The V call is TRBV7-2, the J call TRBJ2-7; D unresolved. Germline V lookup: CDR1 SGHTA, CDR2 FQGNSA. The CDR3 consists of 13 residues. The entire variable domain, with the rest obtained from reference TRBV7-2 and TRBJ2-7, is as follows: GAGVSQSPSNKVTEKGKDVELRCDPISGHTALYWYRQSLGQGLEFLIYFQGNSAPDKSGLPSDRFSAERTGGSVSTLTIQRTQQEDSAVYLCASILVSSYEQYFGPGTRLTVT.

The rearrangement links TRBV7-9 to TRBJ2-5; D is possibly TRBD1 (6 bases). Trimming took 7 bases from V and 5 from J, leaving 11 bases between them. CDR1 SEHNR and CDR2 FQNEAQ come from the germline V gene (reference sequence). The CDR3 has 12 residues. This CDR3 reads CASNGGGETQYF. The DNA of the CDR3 is TGTGCCAGCAATGGGGGCGGGGAGACCCAGTACTTC.

The chain carries TRBV2 and TRBJ2-2; 9 bases fit TRBD2. J lost 7 bases, V lost 0 bases, and 6 bases had no gene match. Germline CDR1 and CDR2: SNHLY and FYNNEI. There are 16 residues in the CDR3. The CDR3 here is CASSEALAGAGGELFF. In DNA, the CDR3 is TGTGCCAGCAGTGAAGCGTTAGCGGGAGCGGGCGGGGAGCTGTTTTTT.

The sample holds a few counts of this clonotype. CDR3 nucleotides: TGCAGTGCCCAAGCACTATCACCCATGGAGACCCAGTACTTC. Its translation is CSAQALSPMETQYF. The chain is built from TRBV20-1 and TRBJ2-5, with D unresolved. The CDR3 length is 14 residues. Trimming pared 6 bases from V and 5 bases from J, leaving 19 bases between. CDR1 and CDR2 from the germline V gene are DFQATT and SNEGSKA (reference sequence).

The rearrangement joins TRBV7-9 to TRBJ1-1; 8 bases agree with TRBD1. V dropped 1 base and J dropped 4; count of bases not matched to a gene: 8. The CDR3 sequence is 16 residues long. CDR1 is SEHNR and CDR2 is FQNEAQ in the germline V gene (reference sequence). CDR3 sequence (DNA): TGTGCCAGCAGCTTAGGGACAGGGCTATCGAGCACTGAAGCTTTCTTT. This sequence encodes CASSLGTGLSSTEAFF.

The J gene is TRBJ1-2, the V gene TRBV7-2; D gene ambiguous. The CDR3 length is 13 residues. Trimming shortened V by 4 bases and J by 13 bases, and 19 bases separated the two germline ends. Germline lookup yields CDR1 SGHTA and CDR2 FQGNSA. This CDR3 reads CASSSGAGNRGTF. The DNA for the CDR3 is TGTGCCAGCAGCTCGGGAGCGGGGAACCGGGGCACCTTC.

This clonotype was detected only a few times. The chain joins TRBV21-1 to TRBJ2-6; the D segment call TRBD1 is taken from the table without a DNA check. TRBV21-1 is given as a pseudogene. This CDR3 is 20 amino acids long. The CDR3 DNA reads TGTGCCAGCAGCTTTTACGGGACCGGGACAGGGGGGTCTGGGGCCAACGTCCTGACTTTC. The encoded protein is CASSFYGTGTGGSGANVLTF.

This clonotype has a handful of counts. The chain combines TRBV29-1 with TRBJ2-5; D is unresolved. Germline CDR1 is SQVTM and CDR2 is ANQGSEA. V shed 3 bases and J shed 5 bases, with 4 bases lying between them. The CDR3 extends over 10 amino acids. Written as DNA, the CDR3 is TGCAGCGTTGACCCTGAGACCCAGTACTTC. Its translation is CSVDPETQYF.

This clonotype was detected only a few times. The chain uses TRBV29-1 and TRBJ2-6, with D perhaps TRBD1 (6 bases). Looked up from germline, CDR1 is SQVTM and CDR2 is ANQGSEA. V gave up 5 bases and J gave up 2 bases, with 16 bases separating them. There are 16 residues in the CDR3. In DNA, the CDR3 is TGCAGCGTTTTCGACAGGATGGACGCTGGGGCCAACGTCCTGACTTTC. Its translation is CSVFDRMDAGANVLTF.

Many counts were recorded for this clonotype. This chain joins TRBV7-8 and TRBJ1-2; D gene uncertain. The germline CDR1 and CDR2 sequences are SGHVS and FQNEAQ. The CDR3 is 13 residues long. V gave up 5 bases and J gave up 8 bases, with 15 bases separating them. Here the CDR3 reads CASSLSAPWGYTF. CDR3 DNA sequence: TGTGCCAGCAGCCTATCGGCCCCTTGGGGCTACACCTTC.

The chain is built from TRBV30 and TRBJ2-2; D unclear. Between the trimmed V and J ends, which lost 5 bases and 1 base, there was a span of 5 bases. From germline, CDR1 is GTSNPN and CDR2 SVGIG (reference sequence). The CDR3 is 12 residues long. CDR3 loop: CAWAGNTGELFF. The CDR3 nucleotides are TGTGCCTGGGCCGGGAACACCGGGGAGCTGTTTTTT.

This clonotype was seen more than once but under ten times. The chain links TRBV6-6 to TRBJ2-1; D may be TRBD1 or TRBD2 (5 bases each). Trimming removed 4 bases at V and 15 bases at J, with 16 bases between. Germline-derived CDR1 and CDR2 are MNHNY and SVGAGI (reference sequence). The CDR3 has 12 residues. The CDR3 nucleotides read TGTGCCAGCAGTTCCGCCCGGGACCGGGGGTTCTTC. It specifies CASSSARDRGFF.

This clonotype was picked up a small number of times. The J gene is TRBJ1-2, the V gene TRBV7-2, with 11 bases identical to TRBD1. CDR1 SGHTA and CDR2 FQGNSA come from the germline V gene. Germline trimming cut 5 bases from V and 7 bases from J; bases unmatched to any gene: 3. The CDR3 consists of 13 residues. This chain's CDR3 is CASSPDRGLGYTF. CDR3 coding DNA: TGTGCCAGCAGCCCGGACAGGGGGCTTGGCTACACCTTC.

This clonotype was detected a few times. The rearrangement uses TRBV20-1 and TRBJ1-5; possible D gene TRBD1, 5 bases. V gave up 3 bases and J gave up 5 bases, with 14 bases separating them. This CDR3 is built from 14 residues. Germline CDR1 DFQATT, CDR2 SNEGSKA (reference sequence). CDR3 nucleotide sequence: TGCAGTGCTAGGGCCCAGGGAGGAGATCAGCCCCAGCATTTT. Protein: CSARAQGGDQPQHF.

The chain employs TRBV6-2 or TRBV6-3 and TRBJ1-5; D is unclear. V lost 4 bases, J lost 1 base, and 8 bases lay in between. The CDR3 is 14 residues long. The germline gives CDR1 MNHEY, CDR2 SVGEGT. CDR3 sequence: CASSSPDSNQPQHF. As DNA, the CDR3 is TGTGCCAGCAGTTCCCCCGACAGCAATCAGCCCCAGCATTTT.

The sample holds one count of this clonotype. The chain recombines TRBV24-1 with TRBJ2-2; 9 bases line up with TRBD1. The CDR3 contains 16 residues. From germline, CDR1 is KGHDR and CDR2 SFDVKD. Trimming at V came to 4 bases and at J to 4 bases, leaving 6 bases not matched to a gene. CDR3 bases: TGTGCCACCAGTGAACGCGGGACAGGGTTCACCGGGGAGCTGTTTTTT. Protein sequence: CATSERGTGFTGELFF.

A word on this clonotype: A much larger clone differs by one base, so this may be a read error. This chain connects TRBV5-6 to TRBJ2-7; a weak D match, TRBD1 (6 bases). In germline, CDR1 is SGHDT, CDR2 YYEEEE. The CDR3 covers 15 residues. V was clipped by 1 base and J by 13 bases, with 24 bases between them. Written as DNA, the CDR3 is TGTGCCAGCAGCTTGAGGGCCACCGGGACAAGGTACCCTTACTTC. Its protein is CASSLRATGTRYPYF. Filled out from reference TRBV5-6 and TRBJ2-7, the complete variable domain reads DAGVTQSPTHLIKTRGQQVTLRCSPKSGHDTVSWYQQALGQGPQFIFQYYEEEERQRGNFPDRFSGHQFPNYSSELNVNALLLGDSALYLCASSLRATGTRYPYFGPGTRLTVT.

This clonotype was seen ten or more times. The J gene is TRBJ2-1, the V gene TRBV6-5, with D unresolved. Trimming took 6 bases from V and 7 from J, leaving 7 bases between them. CDR1 MNHEY and CDR2 SVGAGI come from the germline V gene. This CDR3 region has 11 residues. The CDR3 region is CASSGRNEQFF. CDR3 sequence (DNA): TGTGCCAGCAGCGGCCGAAATGAGCAGTTCTTC.

This clonotype was seen many times. The chain has TRBV6-2 or TRBV6-3 and TRBJ2-1, with unresolved D. Trimming took 0 bases from V and 1 from J, leaving 10 bases between them. The CDR3 extends over 16 amino acids. CDR1 MNHEY and CDR2 SVGEGT come from the germline V gene. CDR3 sequence reads: CASSYSLSGSYNEQFF. The CDR3 bases are TGTGCCAGCAGTTACTCGCTTTCTGGGTCCTACAATGAGCAGTTCTTC.

This clonotype was counted at least ten times. The chain couples TRBV20-1 to TRBJ2-3; D not resolved. Germline CDR1 and CDR2: DFQATT and SNEGSKA (reference sequence). The CDR3 has 12 residues. Trimming removed 0 bases at V and 5 bases at J, with 6 bases between. CDR3 DNA sequence: TGCAGTGCTAGAGATTTGGGAGATACGCAGTATTTT. This codes for CSARDLGDTQYF.

This clonotype has a handful of counts. The V and J genes are TRBV7-6 and TRBJ2-3; 7 bases line up with TRBD1. V dropped 1 base and J dropped 0; count of bases not matched to a gene: 4. This CDR3 contains 16 residues. Germline V gene data show CDR1 as SGHVS and CDR2 as FNYEAQ. In DNA, the CDR3 is TGTGCCAGCAGCTTAGGGACAGGATATAGCACAGATACGCAGTATTTT. Its protein is CASSLGTGYSTDTQYF. Full variable domain (missing parts from reference TRBV7-6 and TRBJ2-3): GAGVSQSPRYKVTKRGQDVALRCDPISGHVSLYWYRQALGQGPEFLTYFNYEAQQDKSGLPNDRFSAERPEGSISTLTIQRTEQRDSAMYRCASSLGTGYSTDTQYFGPGTRLTVL.

This clonotype was detected many times. V gene TRBV4-3 combines with J gene TRBJ1-4, with D perhaps matching TRBD1 (5 bases). V lost 0 bases and J lost 5, with 13 bases in between. CDR1 and CDR2 (germline): LGHNA, YSLEER. The CDR3 covers 16 residues. The CDR3 loop reads CASSQESGLRNEKLFF. The CDR3 DNA reads as TGCGCCAGCAGCCAAGAATCGGGACTGAGAAATGAAAAACTGTTTTTT.